This entry concerns a single T cell receptor (beta chain). Only in-frame clones appear in the TCRdb table, and some are missing; sequencing was by immunoSEQ multiplex PCR. The data contain roughly 2 million clones, 90% to 95% of them singletons. HIV-negative, healthy adults without recent acute infections or vaccinations were the donors. This specimen belongs to a study of shared clonotypes between healthy human individuals. The germline CDR1 and CDR2 sequences are SGHAT and FQDESV (reference sequence). V shed 2 bases and J shed 3 bases, with 13 bases lying between them. The CDR3 is made up of 15 amino acids.

The origin of this receptor is a man between 18 and 29 years old in good health. Input material: naive CD4+ T cells sorted from blood. Subset defined: CD45RA+ positively selected. The J gene is TRBJ2-5, the V gene TRBV11-1, with a possible D match to TRBD1 (5 bases). Here the CDR3 reads CASSLRFLGEETQYF. The CDR3 DNA follows: TGTGCCAGCAGCTTACGGTTTCTAGGGGAAGAGACCCAGTACTTC.